This TCR beta chain was captured by sequencing in a study of CD8+ T cells in alopecia areata. This clone has a handful of counts. It was cDNA, reverse transcribed from extracted RNA, that served as the sequencing template. The repertoire was sequenced with immunoSEQ multiplex PCR; TCRdb's copy has only in-frame clones and lacks some. Among some 210,000 clones, roughly 57% were seen once, and the ten largest hold less than 0.6%. The germline V gene has CDR1 LNHDA and CDR2 SQIVND (reference sequence). Trimming took 4 bases from V and 3 from J, leaving 13 bases between them. The CDR3 contains 14 residues. Lesional scalp tissue (obtained by punch biopsy) and peripheral blood were collected from alopecia areata patients.

This specimen consisted of CD4+ T cells sorted from blood, obtained at week 0. The chain recombines TRBV19 with TRBJ2-7, with D hard to call. This receptor was taken from a human donor with alopecia areata. DNA of the CDR3: TGTGCCAGTAGTACCTTGCAGGCTTACTACGAGCAGTACTTC. Protein: CASSTLQAYYEQYF.